A single T cell receptor (beta chain) is shown here with its context. The CDR3 has 14 amino acids. Trimming cost V 5 bases and J 2 bases, with 13 bases left between them. Germline CDR1 is GTSNPN and CDR2 is SVGIG (reference sequence). Only in-frame clones appear in the TCRdb table, and some are missing; sequencing was by immunoSEQ multiplex PCR. The sample lists 83,000 or so clones; 85% to 90% were seen once. The sample belongs to a study of identifying expanded T cells in peripheral blood. The sequencing sample was made of blood. This sequence joins TRBV30 and TRBJ1-3; maybe TRBD1 (5 bases). The sequence was collected from a person aged 18 to 75 in good health. CDR3 sequence reads: CAWRKGTAGNTIYF. Here the CDR3 DNA reads TGTGCCTGGCGGAAAGGGACGGCTGGAAACACCATATATTTT. Full variable domain (remainder filled in from reference TRBV30 and TRBJ1-3): SQTIHQWPATLVQPVGSPLSLECTVEGTSNPNLYWYRQAAGRGLQLLFYSVGIGQISSEVPQNLSASRPQDRQFILSSKKLLLSDSGFYLCAWRKGTAGNTIYFGEGSWLTVV.